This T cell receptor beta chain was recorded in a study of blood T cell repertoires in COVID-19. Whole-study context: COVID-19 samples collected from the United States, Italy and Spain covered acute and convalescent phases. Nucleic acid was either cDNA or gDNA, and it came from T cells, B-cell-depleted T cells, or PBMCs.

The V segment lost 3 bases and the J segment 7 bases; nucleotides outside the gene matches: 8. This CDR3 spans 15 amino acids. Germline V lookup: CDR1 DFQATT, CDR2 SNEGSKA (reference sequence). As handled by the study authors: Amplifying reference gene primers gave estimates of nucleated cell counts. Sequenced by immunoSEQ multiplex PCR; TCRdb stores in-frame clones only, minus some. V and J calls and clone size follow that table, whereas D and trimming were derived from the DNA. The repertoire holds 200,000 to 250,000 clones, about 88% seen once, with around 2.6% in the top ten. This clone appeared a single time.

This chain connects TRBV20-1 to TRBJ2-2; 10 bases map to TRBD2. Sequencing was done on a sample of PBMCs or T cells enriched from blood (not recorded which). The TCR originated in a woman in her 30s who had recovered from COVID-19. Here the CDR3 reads CSASYSGGAVGELFF. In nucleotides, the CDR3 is TGCAGTGCTAGTTACAGCGGGGGGGCAGTCGGGGAGCTGTTTTTT.